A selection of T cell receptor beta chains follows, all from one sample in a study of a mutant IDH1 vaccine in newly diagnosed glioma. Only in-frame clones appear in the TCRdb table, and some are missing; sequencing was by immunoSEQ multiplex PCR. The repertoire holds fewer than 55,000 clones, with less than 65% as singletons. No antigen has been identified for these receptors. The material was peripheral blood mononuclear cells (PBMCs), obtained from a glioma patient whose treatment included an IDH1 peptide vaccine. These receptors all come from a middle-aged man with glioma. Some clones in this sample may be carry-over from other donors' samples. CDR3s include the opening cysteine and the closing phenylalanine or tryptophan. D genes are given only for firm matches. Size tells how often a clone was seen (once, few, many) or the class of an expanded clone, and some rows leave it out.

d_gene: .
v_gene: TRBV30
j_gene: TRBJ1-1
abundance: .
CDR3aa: CAWSLTGGDTEAFF
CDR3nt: TGTGCCTGGAGTCTTACGGGGGGGGACACTGAAGCTTTCTTT

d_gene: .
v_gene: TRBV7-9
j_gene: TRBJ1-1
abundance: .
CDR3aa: CASSLGVYAEAFF
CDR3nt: TGTGCCAGCAGCTTAGGGGTTTACGCTGAAGCTTTCTTT

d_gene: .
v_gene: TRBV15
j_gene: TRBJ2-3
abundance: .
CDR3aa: CATSRMRGRGDTQYF
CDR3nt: TGTGCCACCAGCAGAATGCGGGGGCGTGGAGATACGCAGTATTTT

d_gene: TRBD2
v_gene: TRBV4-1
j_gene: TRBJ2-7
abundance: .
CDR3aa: CASSLGLAGGTISYEQYF
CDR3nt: TGCGCCAGCAGCCTGGGACTAGCGGGGGGGACCATCTCCTACGAGCAGTACTTC

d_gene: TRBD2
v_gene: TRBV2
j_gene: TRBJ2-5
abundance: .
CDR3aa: CASSDAGGVRETQYF
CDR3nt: TGTGCCAGCAGTGACGCCGGGGGGGTCCGAGAGACCCAGTACTTC

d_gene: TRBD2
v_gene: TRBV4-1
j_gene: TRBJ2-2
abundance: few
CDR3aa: CASSQAVGAGGRKTGELFF
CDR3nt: TGCGCCAGCAGCCAGGCCGTGGGCGCGGGGGGCCGAAAAACCGGGGAGCTGTTTTTT

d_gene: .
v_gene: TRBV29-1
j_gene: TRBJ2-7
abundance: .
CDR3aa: CSVGRGGYEQYF
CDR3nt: TGCAGCGTTGGTAGAGGGGGCTACGAGCAGTACTTC

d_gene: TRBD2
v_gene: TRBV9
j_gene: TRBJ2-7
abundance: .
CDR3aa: CASSPGSGGYEQYF
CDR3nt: TGTGCCAGCAGCCCGGGGAGCGGGGGTTACGAGCAGTACTTC

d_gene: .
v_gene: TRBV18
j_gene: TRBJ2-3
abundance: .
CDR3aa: CASSSTASPNPDTQYF
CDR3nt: TGTGCCAGCTCCTCAACCGCCTCCCCGAACCCCGATACGCAGTATTTT

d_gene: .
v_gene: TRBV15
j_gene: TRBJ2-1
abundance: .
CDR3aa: CATSREGRDNEQFF
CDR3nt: TGTGCCACCAGCAGAGAAGGAAGGGACAATGAGCAGTTCTTC

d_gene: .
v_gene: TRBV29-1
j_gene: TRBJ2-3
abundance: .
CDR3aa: CSVEFQGEASTDTQYF
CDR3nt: TGCAGCGTTGAATTCCAGGGAGAGGCAAGCACAGATACGCAGTATTTT

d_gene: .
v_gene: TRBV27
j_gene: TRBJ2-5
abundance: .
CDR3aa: CASSLRGAEETQYF
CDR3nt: TGTGCCAGCAGTTTAAGGGGGGCGGAGGAGACCCAGTACTTC

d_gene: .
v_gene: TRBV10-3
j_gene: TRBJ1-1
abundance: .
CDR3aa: CAISDRENTEAFF
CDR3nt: TGTGCCATCAGTGACAGGGAGAACACTGAAGCTTTCTTT

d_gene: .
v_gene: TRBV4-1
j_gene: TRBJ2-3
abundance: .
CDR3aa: CASSQGGGDTQYF
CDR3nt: TGCGCCAGCAGCCAAGGAGGGGGAGATACGCAGTATTTT

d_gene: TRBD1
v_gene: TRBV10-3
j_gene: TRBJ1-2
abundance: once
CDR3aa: CAISETGDGYTF
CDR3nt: TGTGCCATCAGTGAAACAGGGGATGGCTACACCTTC

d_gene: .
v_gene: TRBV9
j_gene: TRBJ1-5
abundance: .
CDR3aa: CASSPEGGSYQPQHF
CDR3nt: TGTGCCAGCAGCCCAGAGGGGGGTTCGTATCAGCCCCAGCATTTT

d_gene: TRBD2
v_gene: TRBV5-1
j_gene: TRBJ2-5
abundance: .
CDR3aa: CASSLFGVTGGQETQYF
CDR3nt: TGCGCCAGCAGCTTGTTTGGGGTCACGGGGGGCCAAGAGACCCAGTACTTC

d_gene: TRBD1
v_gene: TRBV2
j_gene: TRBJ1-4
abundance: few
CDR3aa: CASSAGQGTALFF
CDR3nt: TGTGCCAGCAGTGCGGGACAGGGGACGGCACTGTTTTTT

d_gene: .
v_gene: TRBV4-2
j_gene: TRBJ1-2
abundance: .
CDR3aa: CASSQDQGANYGYTF
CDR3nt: TGTGCCAGCAGCCAAGATCAGGGAGCTAACTATGGCTACACCTTC